Following are 13 T cell receptor beta chains from one sample sequenced in a study of blood T cell repertoires in COVID-19. Only in-frame clones appear in the TCRdb table, and some are missing; sequencing was by immunoSEQ multiplex PCR. The repertoire holds approximately 75,000 clones, with about 79% as singletons. The sequencing input was peripheral blood. These receptors originate from a woman between 50 and 59 years old with acute or convalescent COVID-19.

V usage is TRBV7-8 and J usage is TRBJ2-1; TRBD2 matches at 13 bases. The CDR3 covers 15 residues. Germline values: CDR1 SGHVS, CDR2 FQNEAQ. Trimming at V came to 5 bases and at J to 7 bases, leaving 5 bases not matched to a gene. The chain's CDR3 is CASSAGLAGFNEQFF. CDR3 DNA sequence: TGTGCCAGCAGCGCGGGACTAGCGGGGTTTAATGAGCAGTTCTTC.

With regard to this clone: At one end the junction does not follow the germline gene, possibly because of a read error. This chain links TRBV15 with TRBJ2-7; weak D call: TRBD1 (6 bases). CDR1 is LNHNV and CDR2 is YYDKDF in the germline V gene (reference sequence). The CDR3 sequence is 13 residues long. The CDR3 protein is CATSRDRLQGPHF. In DNA form, the CDR3 reads TGTGCCACCAGCAGAGACCGGCTACAGGGACCCCACTTC.

This clone was recorded once. CDR3 residues: CASSLGAGGQYF. CDR3 DNA sequence: TGTGCCAGCAGCTTAGGAGCGGGAGGGCAGTATTTT. The chain is built from TRBV7-3 and TRBJ2-3; 9 positions match TRBD2. Germline trimming cut 2 bases from V and 11 bases from J; bases unmatched to any gene: 2. This CDR3 contains 12 residues. Germline V CDR1 and CDR2: SGHTA, FQGTGA.

About this clone: Other DNA sequences of this sample code for an identical CDR3. V gene TRBV14 combines with J gene TRBJ2-1; no clear D gene. Trimming shortened V by 1 base and J by 13 bases, and 11 bases separated the two germline ends. CDR1 and CDR2 (germline): SGHDN, FVKESK. The CDR3 extends over 12 amino acids. CDR3 bases: TGTGCCAGCAGCCAAGGCGCCACCCTACAGTTCTTC. The encoded protein is CASSQGATLQFF.

This clone was observed once. The J gene is TRBJ1-3, the V gene TRBV23-1; 7 positions agree with TRBD1. TRBV23-1 is identified as an open reading frame with a role that is uncertain. The CDR3 is 17 amino acids. The ends lost 0 bases at V and 4 bases at J; junction bases unmatched: 9. The CDR3 loop is CASSQSGDRRAGNTIYF. In DNA, the CDR3 is TGCGCCAGCAGTCAATCGGGGGACAGACGGGCGGGAAACACCATATATTTT.

This clone has just a few counts. The chain employs TRBV18 and TRBJ1-5; D unclear. CDR3 size: 14 residues. Per the germline V gene, CDR1 is KGHSH and CDR2 is LQKENI. V was pared by 2 bases and J by 3 bases, with 8 bases between. CDR3 bases: TGTGCCAGCTCACCAGCCGGGAACAATCAGCCCCAGCATTTT. Protein sequence: CASSPAGNNQPQHF.

V usage is TRBV25-1 and J usage is TRBJ2-3; 13 positions agree with TRBD2. From germline, CDR1 is MGHDK and CDR2 SYGVNS. The CDR3 has 17 amino acids. The J segment lost 1 base and the V segment lost 4 bases, leaving 5 bases of the junction unmatched. This CDR3 reads CASSVPGTSGGTDTQYF. DNA of the CDR3: TGTGCCAGCAGTGTCCCAGGGACTAGCGGGGGCACAGATACGCAGTATTTT.

The chain recombines TRBV5-4 with TRBJ1-1; a weak D match, TRBD1 (6 bases). The CDR3 is 15 amino acids. V was pared by 4 bases and J by 0 bases, with 13 bases between. In germline, CDR1 is SGHNT, CDR2 YYREEE (reference sequence). In DNA, the CDR3 is TGTGCCAGCAGCGAGTGGGGACAAATGAACACTGAAGCTTTCTTT. Translating gives CASSEWGQMNTEAFF. Combining the CDR3 with reference TRBV5-4 and TRBJ1-1 gives the whole variable domain ETGVTQSPTHLIKTRGQQVTLRCSSQSGHNTVSWYQQALGQGPQFIFQYYREEENGRGNFPPRFSGLQFPNYSSELNVNALELDDSALYLCASSEWGQMNTEAFFGQGTRLTVV.

The chain couples TRBV5-4 to TRBJ2-2; D not resolved. The germline V gene has CDR1 SGHNT and CDR2 YYREEE (reference sequence). Trimming took off 1 base at V and 0 bases at J, with 7 bases between the two ends. This CDR3 is 15 amino acids long. CDR3: CASSLTGSNTGELFF. CDR3 nucleotides: TGTGCCAGCAGCTTGACGGGTTCGAACACCGGGGAGCTGTTTTTT.

On this clone itself: The junction and the germline gene differ at one end; a read error may be behind it. The V gene is TRBV6-1, the J gene TRBJ2-1; 10 nucleotides line up with TRBD2. CDR1 and CDR2 (germline): MNHNS, SASEGT. This CDR3 spans 15 amino acids. The chain's CDR3 is CASREAGGTYNEQFF. CDR3 bases: TGTGCCAGCAGAGAAGCGGGAGGGACCTACAATGAGCAGTTCTTC.

The chain couples TRBV19 to TRBJ1-5; no reliable D call. There are 13 residues in the CDR3. V was cut by 3 bases and J by 6 bases, with 9 bases left in between. In germline, CDR1 is LNHDA, CDR2 SQIVND (reference sequence). CDR3 residues: CASSILPGQPQHF. Here the CDR3 DNA reads TGTGCCAGTAGTATCCTCCCGGGTCAGCCCCAGCATTTT.

The CDR3 is CASSSPGREGQAQFF. DNA for the CDR3: TGTGCCAGCAGCTCCCCGGGACGGGAGGGCCAGGCGCAGTTCTTC. The rearrangement joins TRBV28 to TRBJ2-1, with 8 bases matching TRBD2. The CDR3 has 15 amino acids. V shed 6 bases and J 12 bases; nucleotides not matched to a gene: 16. Germline V gene lookup returns CDR1 MDHEN and CDR2 SYDVKM.

The rearrangement joins TRBV7-9 to TRBJ2-7; 10 bases match TRBD1. This CDR3 contains 17 residues. V was clipped by 5 bases and J by 6 bases; unmatched bases: 16. CDR1 and CDR2 (germline): SEHNR, FQNEAQ (reference sequence). The CDR3 bases are TGTGCCAGCAGCGCCCTCGGGACAGGGGTACCTGCGGGCGAGCAGTACTTC. Encoded protein: CASSALGTGVPAGEQYF.